These 17 T cell receptor beta chains came from one sample sequenced in a study of T cell repertoires in cytomegalovirus infection. TCRdb re-analysed the reads in MiXCR, keeping a single row per CDR3 protein. This table has some 270,000 distinct CDR3 sequences, 15% to 20% appearing once. Sequencing used CD8+ T cells from PBMCs. The source is a human donor in good health (CMV status not recorded). Some clones in this sample may be carry-over from other donors' samples.

This chain uses TRBV15 with TRBJ1-3; D is ambiguous. Looked up from germline, CDR1 is LNHNV and CDR2 is YYDKDF (reference sequence). Trimming took 0 bases from V and 0 from J, leaving 12 bases between them. The CDR3 runs to 17 residues. The CDR3, as DNA: TGTGCCACCAGCAGAGATCTGTCCGGCGACTCTGGAAACACCATATATTTT. Protein: CATSRDLSGDSGNTIYF.

This rearrangement joins TRBV28 to TRBJ2-3; 13 nucleotides align to TRBD2. V shed 2 bases, J shed 4 bases, and the junction held 9 bases outside the gene matches. The CDR3 is 18 residues long. Germline V gene sequence: CDR1 MDHEN, CDR2 SYDVKM. CDR3 sequence (DNA): TGTGCCAGCAGTTTAGGAACTAGCGGGGGGGTCCCCGCAGATACGCAGTATTTT. This translates into CASSLGTSGGVPADTQYF.

This clonotype appeared a few times. The chain carries TRBV6-1 and TRBJ2-2; D uncertain. The CDR3 totals 12 residues. Germline lookup yields CDR1 MNHNS and CDR2 SASEGT. V was shortened by 8 bases and J by 7 bases, with 11 bases between the two germline ends. This CDR3 is CASANGVGELFF. CDR3 DNA: TGTGCCAGCGCCAATGGGGTCGGGGAGCTGTTTTTT.

The CDR3 is CASSYIPGTANTEAFF. CDR3 bases: TGTGCCAGCAGCTACATACCCGGGACAGCTAACACTGAAGCTTTCTTT. This chain links TRBV28 with TRBJ1-1; 7 bases match TRBD1. The V gene's germline CDR1 is MDHEN and CDR2 SYDVKM. The CDR3 consists of 16 residues. Trimming took 6 bases from V and 2 from J; bases not matched to a gene: 12.

The V and J genes are TRBV6-5 and TRBJ2-1; 8 nucleotides align to TRBD2. CDR3 length: 16 amino acids. V trimming: 4 bases; J trimming: 3 bases; junction bases outside the gene matches: 8. Germline V gene lookup returns CDR1 MNHEY and CDR2 SVGAGI. CDR3 DNA sequence: TGTGCCAGCAGTTTGACTCGCGGGGGGCACTACAATGAGCAGTTCTTC. Residues: CASSLTRGGHYNEQFF.

In this sample, this clonotype turned up many times. CDR3 nucleotides: TGCGCCAGCAGCCTGGGATCCGGGACAGGACTGTACAATGAGCAGTTCTTC. It specifies CASSLGSGTGLYNEQFF. The V gene is TRBV4-3, the J gene TRBJ2-1; 8 nucleotides match TRBD1. The CDR3 totals 17 residues. In germline, CDR1 is LGHNA, CDR2 YSLEER. V trimming: 4 bases; J trimming: 4 bases; junction bases outside the gene matches: 12.

The chain is built from TRBV28 and TRBJ2-7; 9 nucleotides agree with TRBD1. V shed 4 bases and J 4 bases; nucleotides not matched to a gene: 5. The CDR3 runs to 14 residues. CDR1 is MDHEN and CDR2 is SYDVKM in the germline V gene. The CDR3 here is CASSSRDRVYEQYF. In DNA form, the CDR3 reads TGTGCCAGCAGTTCCCGGGACAGGGTGTACGAGCAGTACTTC.

This sequence joins TRBV6-6 and TRBJ2-7, with 8 bases aligning to TRBD2. Germline assignment: CDR1 MNHNY and CDR2 SVGAGI (reference sequence). V dropped 7 bases and J dropped 2; count of bases not matched to a gene: 10. The CDR3 is 15 residues long. This chain's CDR3 is CASTLSGGPTYEQYF. The CDR3 DNA is TGTGCCAGCACCTTAAGCGGGGGACCAACCTACGAGCAGTACTTC.

This chain joins TRBV28 and TRBJ2-5, with D maybe TRBD2 (5 bases). The V end was cut by 5 bases, the J end by 2 bases, with 12 bases between. This CDR3 spans 14 amino acids. Germline loops: CDR1 MDHEN, CDR2 SYDVKM. The CDR3, as DNA: TGTGCCAGCAGTCCACCTCGGGGACAAGAGACCCAGTACTTC. Protein: CASSPPRGQETQYF.

The sample holds many counts of this clonotype. The chain recombines TRBV7-9 with TRBJ2-1; the match to TRBD2 covers 12 bases. The CDR3 covers 19 residues. With V trimmed by 5 bases and J by 0 bases, 11 bases remained unmatched. The V gene's germline CDR1 is SEHNR and CDR2 FQNEAQ (reference sequence). The CDR3 loop is CASSDPLAGGRSSYNEQFF. The DNA for the CDR3 is TGTGCCAGCAGCGACCCTCTAGCGGGGGGGCGCAGCTCCTACAATGAGCAGTTCTTC.

The chain joins TRBV6-2 or TRBV6-3 to TRBJ1-5; 12 nucleotides match TRBD1. The CDR3 contains 16 residues. Per the germline V gene, CDR1 is MNHEY and CDR2 is SVGEGT. V gave up 7 bases and J gave up 6 bases; unmatched junction bases: 10. Here the CDR3 DNA reads TGTGCCAGCAACGTCGGGACAGGGGGCAGATTTCAGCCCCAGCATTTT. Protein: CASNVGTGGRFQPQHF.

The rearrangement uses TRBV2 and TRBJ2-1; TRBD1 aligns across 7 bases. The CDR3 spans 16 residues. The junction had 13 bases not matched to a gene; V was cut back by 6 bases and J by 5 bases. Germline CDR1 and CDR2: SNHLY and FYNNEI. CDR3 sequence: CASRAFPGTDDNEQFF. CDR3 nucleotide sequence: TGTGCCAGCAGGGCTTTTCCCGGGACAGACGACAATGAGCAGTTCTTC.

The chain combines TRBV13 with TRBJ1-6, with D maybe TRBD1 (5 bases). The CDR3 spans 16 residues. V gave up 3 bases and J gave up 9 bases, with 18 bases separating them. The germline gives CDR1 PRHDT, CDR2 FYEKMQ (reference sequence). CDR3 in DNA: TGTGCCAGCAGCTTGGGGACCGCCGCTGCTTTTTCACCCCTCCACTTT. Amino acid sequence: CASSLGTAAAFSPLHF.

This clonotype was counted a few times. The rearrangement joins TRBV7-9 to TRBJ1-6, with a possible D match to TRBD1 (6 bases). CDR1 and CDR2 from the germline V gene are SEHNR and FQNEAQ (reference sequence). CDR3 length equals 15 residues. Trimming removed 3 bases at V and 2 bases at J, with 8 bases between. Here the CDR3 reads CASSFRGAYNSPLHF. DNA of the CDR3: TGTGCCAGCAGCTTCAGGGGCGCCTATAATTCACCCCTCCACTTT.

This sequence joins TRBV5-1 and TRBJ1-3; the D gene is possibly TRBD1 (6 bases). V lost 5 bases to trimming and J lost 0 bases, with 12 bases between them. This CDR3 has 15 amino acids. The germline V gene encodes CDR1 SGHRS and CDR2 YFSETQ. The CDR3 region has the DNA TGCGCCAGCAGTTTTGGACAGAGCTCTGGAAACACCATATATTTT. Translation gives CASSFGQSSGNTIYF. Using reference TRBV5-1 and TRBJ1-3 for the parts outside the CDR3, the full variable domain is KAGVTQTPRYLIKTRGQQVTLSCSPISGHRSVSWYQQTPGQGLQFLFEYFSETQRNKGNFPGRFSGRQFSNSRSEMNVSTLELGDSALYLCASSFGQSSGNTIYFGEGSWLTVV.

This clonotype came up a few times. The chain uses TRBV10-3 and TRBJ1-2, with D uncertain. Germline V gives CDR1 ENHRY, CDR2 SYGVKD. This CDR3 spans 16 amino acids. Trimming removed 0 bases at V and 4 bases at J, with 15 bases between. The CDR3 spells CAISESTVPDAYGYTF. The CDR3 region has the DNA TGTGCCATCAGTGAGTCAACGGTTCCAGACGCCTATGGCTACACCTTC.

This clonotype was seen at least ten times. The chain joins TRBV4-1 to TRBJ2-1; D may be TRBD1 (6 bases). The CDR3 loop spans 15 amino acids. CDR1 and CDR2 (germline): MGHRA, YSYEKL. V was shortened by 5 bases and J by 0 bases, with 11 bases between the two germline ends. The CDR3 loop reads CASSYRVSSYNEQFF. The CDR3 region has the DNA TGCGCCAGCAGCTACAGGGTAAGCTCCTACAATGAGCAGTTCTTC.